This T cell receptor (beta chain) was profiled in a study of CD8 T cells in Susac syndrome. This clonotype was counted once. TCR beta from blood CD8+ and CD4+ T cells was sequenced. Bulk CD8+ and CD4+ cells came from magnetic negative isolation; CD8+ TEMRA by FACS. Random hexamers primed reverse transcription of about 0.45 to 1 ug RNA. It was immunoSEQ multiplex PCR that amplified TCR beta CDR3 across 54 Vbeta and 13 Jbeta. Via MiXCR, TCRdb re-called the immunoSEQ multiplex PCR reads, giving one row per CDR3 protein. The sample shows fewer than 300,000 distinct CDR3 sequences, approximately 84% of them seen only once. Germline V gene lookup returns CDR1 ENHRY and CDR2 SYGVKD. CDR3 length: 15 residues. Trimming left V 6 bases short and J 3 bases short, with 15 bases between.

The rearrangement uses TRBV10-3 and TRBJ2-1; D is undetermined. The clonotype comes from a human donor with multiple sclerosis. The sequenced material came from CD8+ T cells from PBMCs. The CDR3 nucleotides read TGTGCCATCAGCTTGGTAGAGCTCGGCTACAATGAGCAGTTCTTC. This translates into CAISLVELGYNEQFF.